A single T cell receptor beta chain is shown here with its context. Its antigen is still unknown. This sample was included in a study of persistence of HIV-infected CD4 T cells. Overlapping HIV-1 Gag 15-mer peptides at approximately 0.96 ug per peptide per mL were used. Sorted nonresponding memory CD4+ T cells were CD40L-negative, CD69-negative, CD45RO-high. This was the immunoSEQ version 4 assay in survey mode. Assay: immunoSEQ multiplex PCR; the TCRdb copy retains only in-frame clones and omits some. The sample carries about 40,000 clones, around 78% recorded once. The sequences come from CD4+ T cells sorted from PBMCs after 18-hour stimulation, collected from a patient who received antiretroviral therapy. The sequence was collected from an adult man with HIV who was CMV-seropositive.

The CDR3: CASYPKRDSSYEQYF. CDR3 DNA: TGTGCCAGCTATCCAAAACGGGACAGTTCCTACGAGCAGTACTTC. The chain joins TRBV6-1 to TRBJ2-7; 7 positions match TRBD1. The CDR3 has 15 amino acids. The ends lost 8 bases at V and 1 base at J; junction bases unmatched: 11. Per the germline V gene, CDR1 is MNHNS and CDR2 is SASEGT.